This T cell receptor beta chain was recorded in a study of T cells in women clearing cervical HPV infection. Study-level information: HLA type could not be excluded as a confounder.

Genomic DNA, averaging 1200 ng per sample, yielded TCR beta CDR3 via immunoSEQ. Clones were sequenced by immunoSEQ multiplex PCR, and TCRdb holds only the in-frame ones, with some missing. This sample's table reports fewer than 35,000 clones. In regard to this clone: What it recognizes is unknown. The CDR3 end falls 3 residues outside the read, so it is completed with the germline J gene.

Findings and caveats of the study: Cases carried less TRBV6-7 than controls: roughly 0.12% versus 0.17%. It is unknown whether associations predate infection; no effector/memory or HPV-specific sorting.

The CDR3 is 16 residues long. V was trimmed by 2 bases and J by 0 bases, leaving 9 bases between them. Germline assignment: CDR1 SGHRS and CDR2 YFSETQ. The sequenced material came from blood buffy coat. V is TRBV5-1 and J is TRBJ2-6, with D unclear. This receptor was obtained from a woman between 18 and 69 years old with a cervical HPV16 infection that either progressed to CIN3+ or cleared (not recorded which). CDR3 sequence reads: CASSLGQHSGANVLTF. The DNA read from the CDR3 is TGCGCCAGCAGCTTAGGCCAACACTCTGGGGCCAACGTC.